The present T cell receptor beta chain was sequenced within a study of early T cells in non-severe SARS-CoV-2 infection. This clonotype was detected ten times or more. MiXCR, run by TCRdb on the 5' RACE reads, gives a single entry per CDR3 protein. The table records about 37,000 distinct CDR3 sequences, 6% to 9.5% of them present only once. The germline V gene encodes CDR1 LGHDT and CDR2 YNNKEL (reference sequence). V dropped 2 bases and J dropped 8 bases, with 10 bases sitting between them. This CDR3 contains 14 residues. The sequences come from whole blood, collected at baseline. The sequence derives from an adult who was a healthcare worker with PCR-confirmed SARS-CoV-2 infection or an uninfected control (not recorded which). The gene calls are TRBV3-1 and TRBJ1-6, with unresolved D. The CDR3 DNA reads TGTGCCAGCAGCCAACCCCCGCAGTATTCACCCCTCCACTTT. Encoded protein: CASSQPPQYSPLHF.